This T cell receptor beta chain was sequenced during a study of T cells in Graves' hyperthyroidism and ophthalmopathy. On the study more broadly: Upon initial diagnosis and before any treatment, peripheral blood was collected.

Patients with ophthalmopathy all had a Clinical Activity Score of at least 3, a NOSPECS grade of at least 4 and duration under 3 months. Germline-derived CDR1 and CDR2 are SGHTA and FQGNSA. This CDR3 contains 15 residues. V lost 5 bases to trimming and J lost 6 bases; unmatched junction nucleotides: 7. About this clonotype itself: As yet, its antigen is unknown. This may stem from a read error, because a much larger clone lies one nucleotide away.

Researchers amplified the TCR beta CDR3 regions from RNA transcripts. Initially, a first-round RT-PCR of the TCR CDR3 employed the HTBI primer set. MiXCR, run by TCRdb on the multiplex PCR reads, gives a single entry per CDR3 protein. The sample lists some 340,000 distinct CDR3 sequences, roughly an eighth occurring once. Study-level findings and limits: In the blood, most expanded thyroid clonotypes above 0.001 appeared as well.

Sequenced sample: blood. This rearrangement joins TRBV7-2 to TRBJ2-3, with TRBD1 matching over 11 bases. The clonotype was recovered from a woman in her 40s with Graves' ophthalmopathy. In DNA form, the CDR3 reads TGTGCCAGCAGCCGGACAGGGGGCCTTACGGATACGCAGTATTTT. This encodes CASSRTGGLTDTQYF.